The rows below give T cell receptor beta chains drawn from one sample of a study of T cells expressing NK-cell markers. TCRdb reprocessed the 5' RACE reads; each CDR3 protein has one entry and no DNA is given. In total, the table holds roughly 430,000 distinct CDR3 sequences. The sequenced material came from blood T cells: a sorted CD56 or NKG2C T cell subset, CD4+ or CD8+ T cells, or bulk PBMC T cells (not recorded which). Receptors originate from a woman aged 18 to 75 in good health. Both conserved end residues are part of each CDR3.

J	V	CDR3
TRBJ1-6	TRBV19	CASSIVRNNSPLHF
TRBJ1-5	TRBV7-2	CASSPNFRGLYQPQHF
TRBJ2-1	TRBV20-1	CSASDFFNEQFF
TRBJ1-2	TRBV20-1	CSAQTGGNYGYTF
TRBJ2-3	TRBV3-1	CASRRDFYTDTQYF
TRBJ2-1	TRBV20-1	CSATRLAGPSYNEQFF
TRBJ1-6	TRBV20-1	CSARDREYNSPLHF
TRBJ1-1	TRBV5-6	CASSVRQVLNTEAFF
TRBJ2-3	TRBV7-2	CASSGGGAPDTQYF
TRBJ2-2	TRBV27	CASRYGGDGTGELFF
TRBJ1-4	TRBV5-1	CASSLDRQHGNEKLFF
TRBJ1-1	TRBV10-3	CAIRGHKNTEAFF
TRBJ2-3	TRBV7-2	CASSRVTDTQYF
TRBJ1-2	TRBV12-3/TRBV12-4	CASSFLKGQPNYGYTF